This T cell receptor (beta chain) was captured by sequencing in a study of blood T cell repertoires in COVID-19. Study overall: Specimens from acute and convalescent COVID-19 originated in the United States, Italy and Spain. T cells, B-cell-depleted T cells, or PBMCs supplied cDNA or gDNA.

V was trimmed by 4 bases and J by 4 bases, leaving 11 bases between them. The CDR3 extends over 14 amino acids. From germline, CDR1 is SEHNR and CDR2 FQNEAQ (reference sequence). As processed by the authors: Counts of nucleated cells, estimated from reference gene primer amplification, were obtained. This table comes from immunoSEQ multiplex PCR, and its TCRdb copy is limited to in-frame clones, with some not included. V and J calls and clone size are as listed in that table; D and trimming were resolved from the DNA. The sample holds under 250,000 clones, about three quarters seen once. V gene TRBV7-9 combines with J gene TRBJ1-3, with no clear D. The TCR comes from a woman between 65 and 79 years old with acute or convalescent COVID-19. Sequenced sample: peripheral blood. The CDR3 is CASSSTGMGNTIYF. The CDR3 region has the DNA TGTGCCAGCAGCTCGACCGGGATGGGAAACACCATATATTTT.